The 15 T cell receptor beta chains below come from one sample, sequenced in a study of T-cell reconstitution after alpha-beta-depleted transplantation in children. Preparation of the TCRbeta library used unique molecular identifiers. TCRdb reanalysed the PCR reads using MiXCR and keeps one entry per CDR3 protein. Of about 350,000 distinct CDR3 sequences listed, 15% to 20% are singletons. Material: PBMCs, mostly from graft donor cells, obtained 360 days after TCRalphabeta/CD19-depleted stem cell transplant. All receptors derive from a male patient aged 2 to 10 who had a stem cell transplant for acute lymphoblastic leukemia, so the T cells may come from the graft donor.

This clonotype was seen more than once but under ten times. The chain employs TRBV13 and TRBJ2-1, with D hard to call. Trimming left V 8 bases short and J 0 bases short, with 20 bases between. This CDR3 has 17 residues. CDR1 is PRHDT and CDR2 is FYEKMQ in the germline V gene (reference sequence). This CDR3 is CASASRLLPSSYNEQFF. For the CDR3, the DNA is TGTGCCAGCGCGTCTCGTCTGCTACCTAGCTCCTACAATGAGCAGTTCTTC.

The chain couples TRBV10-2 to TRBJ2-5; a weak D match, TRBD2 (6 bases). Germline-derived CDR1 and CDR2 are WSHSY and SAAADI. The CDR3 spans 13 residues. The V end was cut by 4 bases, the J end by 4 bases, with 10 bases between. The CDR3 here is CASSVPAGETQYF. For the CDR3, the DNA is TGCGCCAGCAGTGTACCAGCGGGAGAGACCCAGTACTTC.

This clonotype has ten or more counts. The V and J genes are TRBV28 and TRBJ1-1; tentatively, D is TRBD1 (5 bases). The CDR3 is 15 residues long. Deletions cut 6 bases from V and 1 base from J, with 15 bases between. Per the germline V gene, CDR1 is MDHEN and CDR2 is SYDVKM. The CDR3 loop reads CASRGSWGANTEAFF. For the CDR3, the DNA is TGTGCCAGCAGGGGGTCTTGGGGCGCGAACACTGAAGCTTTCTTT. The entire variable domain, with the rest obtained from reference TRBV28 and TRBJ1-1, is as follows: DVKVTQSSRYLVKRTGEKVFLECVQDMDHENMFWYRQDPGLGLRLIYFSYDVKMKEKGDIPEGYSVSREKKERFSLILESASTNQTSMYLCASRGSWGANTEAFFGQGTRLTVV.

The sample holds a few counts of this clonotype. The chain links TRBV28 to TRBJ2-4, with D perhaps assigned TRBD1 or TRBD2 (6 bases each). This CDR3 is 14 amino acids long. The V and J ends lost 4 bases and 7 bases respectively, with 14 bases between them. The germline V gene has CDR1 MDHEN and CDR2 SYDVKM. The CDR3 DNA reads as TGTGCCAGCAGTTACAGCGGAGGGGGTAACATTCAGTACTTC. This gives the protein CASSYSGGGNIQYF.

This rearrangement joins TRBV7-8 to TRBJ2-3, with D hard to call. The ends were cut back, 4 bases at V and 2 bases at J, with 19 bases in the middle. The CDR3 sequence is 17 residues long. The germline V gene encodes CDR1 SGHVS and CDR2 FQNEAQ. The CDR3 sequence: CASSSPLLQPYTDTQYF. CDR3 sequence (DNA): TGTGCCAGCAGCTCCCCCCTTTTGCAACCCTACACAGATACGCAGTATTTT.

In its sample, this clonotype was seen a few times. The chain joins TRBV15 to TRBJ2-5; TRBD1 aligns across 7 bases. There are 14 residues in the CDR3. V shed 2 bases and J 4 bases; nucleotides not matched to a gene: 4. From germline, CDR1 is LNHNV and CDR2 YYDKDF (reference sequence). This CDR3 reads CATSRWDSRETQYF. CDR3 sequence (DNA): TGTGCCACCAGCAGATGGGACAGTCGAGAGACCCAGTACTTC.

This rearrangement joins TRBV11-2 to TRBJ1-3; D remains ambiguous. V lost 4 bases and J 0 bases, leaving 10 bases between the germline ends. This CDR3 is built from 15 residues. Germline V lookup: CDR1 SGHAT, CDR2 FQNNGV. DNA for the CDR3: TGTGCCAGCAGCTCCGTCCGTTACTCTGGAAACACCATATATTTT. Its translation: CASSSVRYSGNTIYF.

The gene calls are TRBV4-3 and TRBJ1-3; no clear D. V shed 4 bases and J shed 0 bases, with 10 bases lying between them. The CDR3 loop spans 15 amino acids. CDR1 and CDR2 from the germline V gene are LGHNA and YSLEER. CDR3 residues: CASSLDTFSGNTIYF. For the CDR3, the DNA is TGCGCCAGCAGCCTCGACACCTTCTCTGGAAACACCATATATTTT.

This clonotype was recorded at least ten times. The gene calls are TRBV4-2 and TRBJ2-1; D may correspond to TRBD1 or TRBD2 (5 bases each). V lost 8 bases and J 5 bases, leaving 13 bases between the germline ends. The CDR3 spans 13 residues. Germline V gene lookup returns CDR1 LGHNA and CDR2 YNFKEQ. CDR3 sequence: CASSTVGDNEQFF. The CDR3 bases are TGTGCCAGCTCCACCGTGGGGGACAATGAGCAGTTCTTC.

The V gene is TRBV10-2, the J gene TRBJ2-3; TRBD2 matches at 7 bases. The V gene end was trimmed by 11 bases and the J gene end by 5 bases; junction bases not matched to a gene: 13. CDR3 length equals 14 residues. Per germline, CDR1 WSHSY and CDR2 SAAADI. The CDR3 DNA reads TGCGCCGCCAGCGGGGTGACGGGAGGAGATACGCAGTATTTT. Translated: CAASGVTGGDTQYF.

The chain links TRBV7-6 to TRBJ2-3; weak D call: TRBD2 (5 bases). Germline V gene data show CDR1 as SGHVS and CDR2 as FNYEAQ. Trimming removed 5 bases at V and 8 bases at J, with 17 bases between. The CDR3 spans 14 residues. The CDR3 protein is CASSQTGNGITQYF. The CDR3 nucleotides are TGTGCCAGCAGCCAAACTGGGAACGGGATTACGCAGTATTTT. Based on the CDR3 plus reference TRBV7-6 and TRBJ2-3, the full variable domain is GAGVSQSPRYKVTKRGQDVALRCDPISGHVSLYWYRQALGQGPEFLTYFNYEAQQDKSGLPNDRFSAERPEGSISTLTIQRTEQRDSAMYRCASSQTGNGITQYFGPGTRLTVL.

This clonotype was detected a few times. This chain joins TRBV29-1 and TRBJ2-1, with 8 bases identical to TRBD2. This CDR3 region has 13 residues. Germline CDR1 and CDR2: SQVTM and ANQGSEA. Trimming cost V 6 bases and J 3 bases; bases outside gene matches: 4. The CDR3 DNA sequence: TGCAGCGTCCTACTAGCGGACTACAATGAGCAGTTCTTC. It yields the protein CSVLLADYNEQFF.

This clonotype occurred a few times. The V and J genes are TRBV20-1 and TRBJ2-7, with TRBD1 matching over 9 bases. Germline loops: CDR1 DFQATT, CDR2 SNEGSKA (reference sequence). V shed 1 base and J 3 bases; nucleotides not matched to a gene: 4. CDR3 length equals 14 residues. CDR3 sequence reads: CSARAGTGFYEQYF. The DNA of the CDR3 is TGCAGTGCTAGAGCCGGGACAGGGTTCTACGAGCAGTACTTC.

About this clonotype itself: Given a much more abundant clone one base away, this may be a read error. The final CDR3 position lacks the conserved phenylalanine or tryptophan, pointing to a likely read error. The V and J genes are TRBV5-5 and TRBJ2-2; D not resolved. The V gene's germline CDR1 is SGHKS and CDR2 YYEKEE (reference sequence). V shed 4 bases and J shed 3 bases, with 10 bases lying between them. This CDR3 has 14 residues. CDR3 sequence: CASSPPPYTGELFC. The CDR3 nucleotides read TGTGCCAGCAGCCCCCCGCCTTACACCGGGGAGCTGTTTTGT.

The rearrangement links TRBV7-3 to TRBJ2-5; D may be TRBD2 (6 bases). Trimming pared 0 bases from V and 4 bases from J, leaving 12 bases between. The germline V gene has CDR1 SGHTA and CDR2 FQGTGA. The CDR3 consists of 15 residues. CDR3 protein: CASSLTRRAGETQYF. The CDR3 nucleotides read TGTGCCAGCAGCTTAACGAGGAGGGCAGGAGAGACCCAGTACTTC.